A single sample is the source of the 21 T cell receptor beta chains below, sequenced in a study of T cell repertoires in cytomegalovirus infection. TCRdb analysed the reads with MiXCR anew, one entry per CDR3 protein. This table holds 700,000 to 950,000 distinct CDR3 sequences, around a third found once. Antigens of these TCRs are unknown. The sample here was cultured CD8+ T cells from PBMCs, taken from culture after CMV antigen stimulation. All receptors come from a human donor in good health (CMV status not recorded). Some clones in this sample may be carry-over from other donors' samples.

V and J are TRBV7-9 and TRBJ2-1, with D unclear. The CDR3 spans 12 residues. Trimming stripped 8 bases from V and 5 bases from J, with 10 bases between. Germline V CDR1 and CDR2: SEHNR, FQNEAQ (reference sequence). In nucleotides, the CDR3 is TGTGCCAGCTACTATGGGGACAATGAGCAGTTCTTC. This gives the protein CASYYGDNEQFF.

J is TRBJ2-7 and V is TRBV4-1; D is unresolved. The CDR3 is made up of 15 amino acids. Trimming stripped 3 bases from V and 1 base from J, with 13 bases between. In germline, CDR1 is MGHRA, CDR2 YSYEKL. CDR3 bases: TGCGCCAGCAGCCAGGACCCCAGAGGTTCCTACGAGCAGTACGTC. Protein sequence: CASSQDPRGSYEQYV.

The chain carries TRBV20-1 and TRBJ2-3; maybe TRBD2 (5 bases). Looked up from germline, CDR1 is DFQATT and CDR2 is SNEGSKA (reference sequence). The ends were cut back, 6 bases at V and 1 base at J, with 14 bases in the middle. The CDR3 has 14 residues. The CDR3 here is CSARDQRRTDTQYF. Here the CDR3 DNA reads TGCAGTGCCCGGGATCAGCGACGCACAGATACGCAGTATTTT.

The chain joins TRBV29-1 to TRBJ2-1; TRBD1 aligns across 7 bases. The V and J ends lost 5 bases and 4 bases, in that order; junction bases with no gene match: 8. Per germline, CDR1 SQVTM and CDR2 ANQGSEA. This CDR3 is built from 14 residues. The CDR3 bases are TGCAGCGTTCCTACAGGGGTAGGATACAATGAGCAGTTCTTC. As protein: CSVPTGVGYNEQFF.

Remarks on this clonotype: A read error is possible here, since a much larger clone lies one base away. The J gene is TRBJ1-1, the V gene TRBV6-1, with D uncertain. Per germline, CDR1 MNHNS and CDR2 SASEGT. This CDR3 contains 11 residues. The DNA for the CDR3 is TGTGCCAGCAGTGTAGGAACTGAAGCTTCCTTT. This codes for CASSVGTEASF.

This clonotype has only a few counts. The chain has TRBV19 and TRBJ2-1; D uncertain. CDR3 length: 16 residues. Trimming took off 0 bases at V and 0 bases at J, with 9 bases between the two ends. Germline loops: CDR1 LNHDA, CDR2 SQIVND (reference sequence). Written as DNA, the CDR3 is TGTGCCAGTAGTATAGAACCCAAGAGCTCCTACAATGAGCAGTTCTTC. Protein: CASSIEPKSSYNEQFF. Complete variable domain (other parts from reference TRBV19 and TRBJ2-1): DGGITQSPKYLFRKEGQNVTLSCEQNLNHDAMYWYRQDPGQGLRLIYYSQIVNDFQKGDIAEGYSVSREKKESFPLTVTSAQKNPTAFYLCASSIEPKSSYNEQFFGPGTRLTVL.

The rearrangement links TRBV5-1 to TRBJ1-4; 7 nucleotides agree with TRBD1. The CDR3 length is 14 residues. V was pared by 4 bases and J by 5 bases, with 5 bases of the junction left unmatched. The V gene's germline CDR1 is SGHRS and CDR2 YFSETQ. The CDR3 DNA reads as TGCGCCAGCAGCCTGGAGGGGGCCAATGAAAAACTGTTTTTT. This encodes CASSLEGANEKLFF.

The genes are TRBV15 and TRBJ1-2; D may be TRBD1 (5 bases). Germline assignment: CDR1 LNHNV and CDR2 YYDKDF (reference sequence). V lost 5 bases and J 3 bases, leaving 16 bases between the germline ends. The CDR3 runs 15 residues. CDR3 sequence reads: CATSSSAGQYYGYTF. The CDR3 nucleotides are TGTGCCACCAGCTCTTCCGCAGGGCAGTACTATGGCTACACCTTC.

On this clonotype: Being one base from a much bigger clone, this may be a read error. The chain uses TRBV7-6 and TRBJ2-1; perhaps D is TRBD1 or TRBD2 (6 bases each). This CDR3 contains 20 residues. With 1 base removed from V and 2 bases from J, the gap between germline ends came to 24 bases. Germline CDR1 reads SGHVS; CDR2 reads FNYEAQ. In nucleotides, the CDR3 is TGTGCCAGCAGCTTAGAATCCCCCTGGGGGGCCGGGGGCCCCTACAATGAGCAGTTCTTC. This codes for CASSLESPWGAGGPYNEQFF.

The chain joins TRBV19 to TRBJ2-1; D unclear. V lost 1 base, J lost 1 base, and 5 bases lay in between. CDR1 and CDR2 (germline): LNHDA, SQIVND (reference sequence). The CDR3 length is 14 residues. Written as DNA, the CDR3 is TGTGCCAGTAGTATAGGTTATTCCTACAATGAGCAGTTCTTC. Encoded protein: CASSIGYSYNEQFF.

This clonotype was observed at least ten times. This sequence joins TRBV7-6 and TRBJ2-3; D not resolved. Looked up from germline, CDR1 is SGHVS and CDR2 is FNYEAQ. The CDR3 runs 17 residues. The V end was cut by 0 bases, the J end by 2 bases, with 15 bases between. The CDR3 sequence: CASSLAQLLAVTDTQYF. For the CDR3, the DNA is TGTGCCAGCAGCTTAGCGCAACTGTTGGCAGTCACAGATACGCAGTATTTT.

This CDR3 reads CASSLARDGPTSEQYV. The CDR3 region has the DNA TGTGCCAGCAGCTTGGCCCGGGACGGCCCAACTTCCGAGCAGTACGTC. The chain is built from TRBV5-8 and TRBJ2-7, with D perhaps matching TRBD1 or TRBD2 (5 bases each). The CDR3 runs 16 residues. Germline V gives CDR1 SGHTS, CDR2 YDEGEE. V was shortened by 0 bases and J by 6 bases, with 19 bases between the two germline ends.

The chain carries TRBV29-1 and TRBJ2-1; possibly TRBD1 for D (6 bases). This CDR3 has 13 amino acids. The ends were cut back, 7 bases at V and 5 bases at J, with 15 bases in the middle. Germline values: CDR1 SQVTM, CDR2 ANQGSEA. CDR3 sequence reads: CSGRTVKDNEQFF. CDR3 DNA sequence: TGCAGCGGCCGGACAGTGAAAGACAATGAGCAGTTCTTC.

This chain links TRBV4-2 with TRBJ2-5; the match to TRBD2 covers 10 bases. The J segment lost 2 bases and the V segment lost 4 bases, leaving 7 bases of the junction unmatched. This CDR3 has 16 amino acids. CDR1 LGHNA and CDR2 YNFKEQ come from the germline V gene. The CDR3 loop is CASSLRSGGTQETQYF. CDR3 in DNA: TGTGCCAGCAGCCTCCGTAGCGGGGGGACTCAAGAGACCCAGTACTTC.

There are a few counts of this clonotype. V usage is TRBV7-8 and J usage is TRBJ1-1, with D uncertain. CDR1 SGHVS and CDR2 FQNEAQ come from the germline V gene. CDR3 length equals 13 residues. V dropped 7 bases and J dropped 6 bases, with 15 bases sitting between them. The CDR3 coding sequence is TGTGCCAGCACCCCCTCCACGGCAGCTGAAGCTTTCTTT. Encoded protein: CASTPSTAAEAFF.

The chain recombines TRBV28 with TRBJ1-3; 8 bases agree with TRBD1. In germline, CDR1 is MDHEN, CDR2 SYDVKM. This CDR3 region has 17 residues. V lost 6 bases, J lost 0 bases, and 10 bases stayed unmatched. The chain's CDR3 is CASRLGQGRISGNTIYF. CDR3 sequence (DNA): TGTGCCAGCAGGCTTGGACAGGGTCGAATCTCTGGAAACACCATATATTTT.

This clonotype was counted only a few times. The chain combines TRBV14 with TRBJ2-7, with D uncertain. CDR1 is SGHDN, CDR2 FVKESK, per germline. V was pared by 1 base and J by 2 bases, with 9 bases between. The CDR3 covers 14 residues. CDR3 amino acids: CASSQVNSPYEQYV. CDR3 in DNA: TGTGCCAGCAGCCAAGTTAACAGCCCCTACGAGCAGTACGTC.

The rearrangement uses TRBV2 and TRBJ2-5, with D uncertain. Germline V lookup: CDR1 SNHLY, CDR2 FYNNEI. Trimming shortened V by 1 base and J by 2 bases, and 8 bases separated the two germline ends. This CDR3 region has 14 residues. CDR3 sequence (DNA): TGTGCCAGCAGTGAAGGGGAAAGGCAAGAGACCCAGTACTTC. It codes for CASSEGERQETQYF.

This clonotype was observed a handful of times. The genes are TRBV25-1 and TRBJ2-1, with TRBD1 as a possible D gene (5 bases). Trimming cost V 4 bases and J 9 bases, with 13 bases left between them. This CDR3 contains 13 residues. CDR1 and CDR2 (germline): MGHDK, SYGVNS. CDR3 loop: CASSVSLDSEQFF. The CDR3 DNA follows: TGTGCCAGCAGTGTTTCCCTCGACAGTGAGCAGTTCTTC.

This clonotype was recorded a few times. V is TRBV5-5 and J is TRBJ2-7; perhaps D is TRBD1 or TRBD2 (6 bases each). CDR1 is SGHKS and CDR2 is YYEKEE in the germline V gene (reference sequence). Trimming stripped 3 bases from V and 5 bases from J, with 21 bases between. The CDR3 is 16 residues long. The CDR3 DNA follows: TGTGCCAGCAGCTCCCCATCAGGGGAGGCTTACCACGAGCAGTACGTC. Its protein is CASSSPSGEAYHEQYV.

This clonotype was seen repeatedly, ten times or more. The chain carries TRBV18 and TRBJ1-6, with a possible D match to TRBD1 (5 bases). The CDR3 is made up of 15 amino acids. Germline assignment: CDR1 KGHSH and CDR2 LQKENI. With 2 bases removed from V and 3 bases from J, the gap between germline ends came to 8 bases. DNA of the CDR3: TGTGCCAGCTCACCAAGACAGTACTATAATTCACCCCTCCACTTT. As protein: CASSPRQYYNSPLHF.